A single sample is the source of the 5 T cell receptor beta chains below, sequenced in a study of blood T cells in healthy people across ages. Then a second PCR, running about 7 to 11 cycles, was carried out with a sample-barcoded 5' primer and a J-beta primer mix. TCRdb passed the 5' RACE reads through MiXCR, listing each CDR3 protein once. Of about 1.1 million distinct CDR3 sequences listed, about two fifths are singletons. Sequenced: blood. The origin of the receptors is a man between 18 and 29 years old in good health.

The chain is built from TRBV10-3 and TRBJ2-7, with 8 bases aligning to TRBD1. J was trimmed by 5 bases and V by 5 bases; bases with no gene match: 8. Germline V gene data show CDR1 as ENHRY and CDR2 as SYGVKD. The CDR3 consists of 14 residues. The CDR3 here is CAISNGQGFDEQYF. As DNA, the CDR3 is TGTGCCATCAGTAACGGACAGGGTTTCGACGAGCAGTACTTC.

This clonotype was picked up a small number of times. The chain uses TRBV5-5 and TRBJ1-2; D is ambiguous. Germline CDR1 SGHKS, CDR2 YYEKEE (reference sequence). With 2 bases removed from V and 4 bases from J, the gap between germline ends came to 9 bases. The CDR3 contains 13 residues. The DNA of the CDR3 is TGTGCCAGCAGCTTACAAATGAGCTATGGCTACACCTTC. It codes for CASSLQMSYGYTF. The whole variable domain, remainder taken from reference TRBV5-5 and TRBJ1-2, is DAGVTQSPTHLIKTRGQQVTLRCSPISGHKSVSWYQQVLGQGPQFIFQYYEKEERGRGNFPDRFSARQFPNYSSELNVNALLLGDSALYLCASSLQMSYGYTFGSGTRLTVV.

At least ten counts were recorded for this clonotype. The chain is built from TRBV29-1 and TRBJ1-1; 10 bases match TRBD1. The CDR3 length is 13 residues. The trim removed 3 bases at V and 5 bases at J, leaving 3 bases unmatched. CDR1 and CDR2 from the germline V gene are SQVTM and ANQGSEA. CDR3 protein: CSVETGGGTEAFF. The DNA of the CDR3 is TGCAGCGTTGAGACAGGGGGCGGAACTGAAGCTTTCTTT.

The chain couples TRBV20-1 to TRBJ1-5; 8 nucleotides match TRBD1. CDR3 size: 19 residues. With V trimmed by 4 bases and J by 6 bases, 23 bases remained unmatched. The germline V gene encodes CDR1 DFQATT and CDR2 SNEGSKA (reference sequence). For the CDR3, the DNA is TGCAGTGCTACCCTTCCCCGGAATCACCGGACAGGGTTTAGTCAGCCCCAGCATTTT. Protein sequence: CSATLPRNHRTGFSQPQHF.

The count of this clonotype is one. This rearrangement joins TRBV29-1 to TRBJ2-1, with no clear D. The J call is uncertain, as TRBJ2-7 better fits the DNA end. Germline CDR1 reads SQVTM; CDR2 reads ANQGSEA. CDR3 length: 14 amino acids. CDR3 sequence reads: CSVVISSSYNEQYF. CDR3 in DNA: TGCAGCGTGGTGATTAGCTCTTCCTACAATGAGCAGTACTTC.